This T cell receptor (beta chain) was sequenced during a study of high-grade serous ovarian cancer treatment subgroups. Study context: On average, 14,192 reads and thousands of unique TCR beta rearrangements were obtained per sample.

V was cut by 3 bases and J by 8 bases, with 16 bases left in between. Germline V gene data show CDR1 as GTSNPN and CDR2 as SVGIG (reference sequence). The CDR3 spans 13 residues. Concerning this clone: Its antigen is unidentified.

General study findings and limits: CDR1 and CDR2 were left unanalyzed; analyses focused on CDR3.

Tumor samples were taken before definitive surgery or chemotherapy. Sequencing used immunoSEQ multiplex PCR; TCRdb keeps in-frame clones, though not all of them. The profile shows about 5,000 clones, roughly 78% of them singletons. V gene TRBV30 combines with J gene TRBJ1-2; D call uncertain. The sample consisted of tumor tissue. The TCR was taken from a human donor with high-grade serous ovarian cancer. CDR3 DNA: TGTGCCTGGAGAAAACCGGGAATGGGCGGCTACACCTTC. Translating it yields CAWRKPGMGGYTF.